This T cell receptor beta chain is from a study of cytomegalovirus exposure and HLA in healthy donors. Study findings and constraints: Donors belonging to an Asian-associated ancestry cluster reportedly showed fewer N-insertions in productive TCRs than the roughly 670-donor mean, according to what a later analysis found. Indistinguishable V segments such as TRBV6-2 and TRBV6-3 were excluded. Only CMV serostatus was available as immune exposure information.

This clone was seen a few times. Antigen: not known. Germline lookup yields CDR1 SGHAT and CDR2 FQNNGV. The germline V and J ends were trimmed by 5 bases and 3 bases, with 17 bases remaining between them. The CDR3 extends over 17 amino acids. A multiplex PCR was run with 60 Vbeta primers and 13 Jbeta primers. Methods used by the authors: There were around 78 million unique TCR beta chains by a later count, and approximately 11 million of them were shared. Here immunoSEQ multiplex PCR was the method, and the copy in TCRdb shows in-frame clones only, minus some. V and J calls and clone size are as listed in that table; D and trimming were resolved from the DNA. The sample has around 190,000 clones, 81% seen once.

The chain joins TRBV11-2 to TRBJ1-6; tentative D call: TRBD1 (6 bases). Sequencing input: PBMCs. The receptor was derived from a man in his forties or fifties in good health and CMV-seropositive. The CDR3 sequence: CASSLGGAGVYNSPLHF. For the CDR3, the DNA is TGTGCCAGCAGCCTAGGGGGTGCAGGGGTCTATAATTCACCCCTCCACTTT. The full variable domain, rest sourced from reference TRBV11-2 and TRBJ1-6, is EAGVAQSPRYKIIEKRQSVAFWCNPISGHATLYWYQQILGQGPKLLIQFQNNGVVDDSQLPKDRFSAERLKGVDSTLKIQPAKLEDSAVYLCASSLGGAGVYNSPLHFGNGTRLTVT.